This T cell receptor beta chain was retrieved from a study of cytomegalovirus exposure and HLA in healthy donors. The primer mix had 60 Vbeta and 13 Jbeta primers. The repertoire was sequenced with immunoSEQ multiplex PCR; TCRdb's copy has only in-frame clones and lacks some. The sample contains about 160,000 clones, approximately 76% of which appear only once. This CDR3 is built from 12 residues. V gave up 1 base and J gave up 6 bases, with 6 bases separating them. The germline V gene encodes CDR1 KGHSH and CDR2 LQKENI. Turning to this clone: Its cognate antigen is unknown.

Study-wide results and limits: HLA alleles showed associations with 16,951 TCR beta sequences in a later analysis, at a 0.05 false discovery rate. The study labeled 164 TCR beta chains cytomegalovirus-associated. The records held CMV serostatus as the only immune exposure information.

The sequencing input was PBMCs. This receptor was obtained from a man aged 60-69 years in good health and CMV-seronegative. The gene calls are TRBV18 and TRBJ1-1; the D is unclear. The CDR3 region has the DNA TGTGCCAGCTCACCACGGGCAGCTGAAGCTTTCTTT. It yields the protein CASSPRAAEAFF.